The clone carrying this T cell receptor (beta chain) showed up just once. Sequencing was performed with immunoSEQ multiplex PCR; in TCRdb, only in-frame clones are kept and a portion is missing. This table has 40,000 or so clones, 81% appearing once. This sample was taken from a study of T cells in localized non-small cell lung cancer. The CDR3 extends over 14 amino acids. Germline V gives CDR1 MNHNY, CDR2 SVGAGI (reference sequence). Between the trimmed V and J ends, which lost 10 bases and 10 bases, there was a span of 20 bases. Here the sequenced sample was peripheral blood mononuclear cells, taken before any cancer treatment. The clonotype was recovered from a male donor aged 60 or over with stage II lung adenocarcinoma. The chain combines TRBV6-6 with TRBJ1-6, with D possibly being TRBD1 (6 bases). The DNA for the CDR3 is TGTGCCACGGATCAACAGGGAATAGGGTCACCCCTCCACTTT. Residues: CATDQQGIGSPLHF.